This TCR beta chain was observed in a study of blood T cell repertoires in COVID-19. Looking at the study overall: In each case, the material was cDNA or gDNA derived from T cells, B-cell-depleted T cells, or PBMCs.

Individuals drawn from around 24 US areas were roughly 18 to 100 years old. Donors of Cohort 3 who recovered were those that had two negative PCRs, clearance, or symptom resolution. Germline CDR1 and CDR2: MNHEY and SVGAGI. This CDR3 is 15 amino acids long. The V gene end was trimmed by 6 bases and the J gene end by 4 bases; junction bases not matched to a gene: 6. The table came from immunoSEQ multiplex PCR; TCRdb's copy has only in-frame clones and leaves some out. The table includes 300,000 to 450,000 clones, over 75% detected once. The sample taken for sequencing was PBMCs or T cells enriched from blood (not recorded which). The genes are TRBV6-5 and TRBJ1-6; 7 positions agree with TRBD1. The TCR originated in a man aged 25-40 years who had recovered from COVID-19. The chain's CDR3 is CASSRQGFYNSPLHF. The CDR3 bases are TGTGCCAGCAGCCGACAGGGCTTTTATAATTCACCCCTCCACTTT.